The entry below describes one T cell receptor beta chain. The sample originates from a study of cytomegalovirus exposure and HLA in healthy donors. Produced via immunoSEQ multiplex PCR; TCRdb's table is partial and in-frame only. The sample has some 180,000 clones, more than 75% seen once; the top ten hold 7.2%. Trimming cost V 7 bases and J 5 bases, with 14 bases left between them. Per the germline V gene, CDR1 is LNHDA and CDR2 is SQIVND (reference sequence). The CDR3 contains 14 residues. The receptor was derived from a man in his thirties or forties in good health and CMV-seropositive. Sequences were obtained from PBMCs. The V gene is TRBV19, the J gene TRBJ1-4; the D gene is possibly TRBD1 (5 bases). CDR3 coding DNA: TGTGCCAGTAACCAAGGGACGGTCAATGAAAAACTGTTTTTT. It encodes CASNQGTVNEKLFF.